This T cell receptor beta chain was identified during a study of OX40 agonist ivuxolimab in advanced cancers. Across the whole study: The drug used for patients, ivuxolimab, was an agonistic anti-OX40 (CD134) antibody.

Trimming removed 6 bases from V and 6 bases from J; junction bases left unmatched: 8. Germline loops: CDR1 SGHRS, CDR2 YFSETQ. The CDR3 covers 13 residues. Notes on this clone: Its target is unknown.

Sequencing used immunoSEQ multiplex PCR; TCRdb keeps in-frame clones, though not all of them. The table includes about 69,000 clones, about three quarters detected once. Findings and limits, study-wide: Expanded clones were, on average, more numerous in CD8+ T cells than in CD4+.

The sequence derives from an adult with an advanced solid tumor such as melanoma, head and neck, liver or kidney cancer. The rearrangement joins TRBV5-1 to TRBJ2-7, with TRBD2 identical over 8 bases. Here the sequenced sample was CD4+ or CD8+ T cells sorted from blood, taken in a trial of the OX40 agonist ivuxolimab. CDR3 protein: CASTQAGGIEQYF. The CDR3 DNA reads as TGCGCCAGCACCCAGGCGGGGGGCATCGAGCAGTACTTC. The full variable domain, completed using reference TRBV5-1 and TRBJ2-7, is KAGVTQTPRYLIKTRGQQVTLSCSPISGHRSVSWYQQTPGQGLQFLFEYFSETQRNKGNFPGRFSGRQFSNSRSEMNVSTLELGDSALYLCASTQAGGIEQYFGPGTRLTVT.